This TCR beta chain was sequenced for a study of graft-versus-host responses after intestinal transplantation. Study as a whole: Transplantation in recipients was multivisceral, liver-intestinal, or isolated intestinal. Anti-thymocyte globulin induction, then tacrolimus and steroids for two to four years, went to all recipients.

The V gene lost 0 bases and the J gene lost 6 bases, with 18 bases spanning the gap. The CDR3 is made up of 16 amino acids. From germline, CDR1 is SGHNT and CDR2 YENEEA. Assay used: immunoSEQ multiplex PCR; TCRdb lists only in-frame clones, some missing. The sample shows about 25,000 clones, approximately 95% of them seen only once. The sample was PBMCs, taken 156 days after intestinal transplant. J is TRBJ2-7 and V is TRBV11-3; the D gene is possibly TRBD1 (5 bases). The sequence was obtained from a human patient who received an intestinal transplant, so some T cells may come from the graft donor. The DNA for the CDR3 is TGTGCCAGCAGCTTAGATTGGAAGGGGCGCCGTGCCGAGCAGTACTTC. Its translation is CASSLDWKGRRAEQYF.